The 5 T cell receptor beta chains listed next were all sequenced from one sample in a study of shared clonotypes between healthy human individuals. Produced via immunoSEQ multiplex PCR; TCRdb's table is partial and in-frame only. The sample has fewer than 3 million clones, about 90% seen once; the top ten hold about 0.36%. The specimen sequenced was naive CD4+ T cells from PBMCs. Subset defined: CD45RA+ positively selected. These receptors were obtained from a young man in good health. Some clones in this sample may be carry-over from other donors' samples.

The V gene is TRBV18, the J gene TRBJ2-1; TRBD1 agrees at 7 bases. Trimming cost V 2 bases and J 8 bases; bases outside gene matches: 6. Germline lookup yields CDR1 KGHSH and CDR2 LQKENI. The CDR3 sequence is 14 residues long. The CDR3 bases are TGTGCCAGCTCACCAAACAGGGGAAGGCATGAGCAGTTCTTC. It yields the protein CASSPNRGRHEQFF.

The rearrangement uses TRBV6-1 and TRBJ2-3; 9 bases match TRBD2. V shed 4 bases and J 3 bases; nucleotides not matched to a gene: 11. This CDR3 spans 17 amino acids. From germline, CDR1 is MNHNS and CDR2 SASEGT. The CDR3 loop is CASSASHAGGVTDTQYF. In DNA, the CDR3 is TGTGCCAGCAGTGCCTCCCACGCGGGAGGGGTAACAGATACGCAGTATTTT.

CDR3 nucleotide sequence: TGTGCCAGCAGTTTGGCAGGATTAAGGTACACTGAAGCTTTCTTT. Its protein product is CASSLAGLRYTEAFF. This sequence joins TRBV27 and TRBJ1-1; D gene unclear. Germline lookup yields CDR1 MNHEY and CDR2 SMNVEV (reference sequence). CDR3 length equals 15 residues. Trimming shortened V by 3 bases and J by 3 bases, and 14 bases separated the two germline ends.

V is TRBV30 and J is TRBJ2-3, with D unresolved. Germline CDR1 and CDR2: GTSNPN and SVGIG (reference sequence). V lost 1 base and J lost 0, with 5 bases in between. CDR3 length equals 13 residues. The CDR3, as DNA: TGTGCCTGGAGTGATCAGAGCACAGATACGCAGTATTTT. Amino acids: CAWSDQSTDTQYF.

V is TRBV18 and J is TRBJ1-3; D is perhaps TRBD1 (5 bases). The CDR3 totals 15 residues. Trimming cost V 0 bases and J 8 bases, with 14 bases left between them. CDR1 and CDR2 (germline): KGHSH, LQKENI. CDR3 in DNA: TGTGCCAGCTCACCACCGGGGAAGGGGAGGCACACCATATATTTT. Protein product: CASSPPGKGRHTIYF.